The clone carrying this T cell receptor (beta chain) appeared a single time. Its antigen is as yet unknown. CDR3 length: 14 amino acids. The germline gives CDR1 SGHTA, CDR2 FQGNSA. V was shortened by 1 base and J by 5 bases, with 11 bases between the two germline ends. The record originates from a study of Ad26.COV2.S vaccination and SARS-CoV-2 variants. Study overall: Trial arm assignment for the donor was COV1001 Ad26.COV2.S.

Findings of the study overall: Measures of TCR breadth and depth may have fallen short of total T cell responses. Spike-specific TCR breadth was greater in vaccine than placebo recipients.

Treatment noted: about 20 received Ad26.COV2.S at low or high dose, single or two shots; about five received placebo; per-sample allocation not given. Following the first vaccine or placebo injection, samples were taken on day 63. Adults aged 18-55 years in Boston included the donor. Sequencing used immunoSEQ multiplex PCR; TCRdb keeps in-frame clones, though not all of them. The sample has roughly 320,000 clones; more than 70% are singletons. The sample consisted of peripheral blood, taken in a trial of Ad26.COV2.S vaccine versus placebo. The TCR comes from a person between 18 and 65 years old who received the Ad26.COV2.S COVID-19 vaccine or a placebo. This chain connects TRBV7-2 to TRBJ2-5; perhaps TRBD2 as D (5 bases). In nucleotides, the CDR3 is TGTGCCAGCAGCTTAGAGGCTAGCTGGGAGACCCAGTACTTC. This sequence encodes CASSLEASWETQYF.